The 5 T cell receptor beta chains below were found in one sample sequenced in a study of cytomegalovirus exposure and HLA in healthy donors (dated 2017 in TCRdb). Libraries were prepared through the immunoSEQ multiplex PCR assay. For the multiplex PCR, a mixture combining 60 forward primers for TCR Vbeta segments and 13 reverse primers for TCR Jbeta segments was used. TCRdb stores this immuneACCESS table with in-frame sequences only. Part of the clones is absent; in the studies checked, under half of the shortfall reflects unresolved V genes, and no reason is known for the rest. This sample holds 60,000 to 70,000 clones; 75% were observed only once. Over 7% of the sample rests with the top ten. Source material: PBMCs. All receptors come from a man aged 60 to 75 in good health and CMV-seropositive.

V gene TRBV7-8 combines with J gene TRBJ2-2, with 10 bases matching TRBD2. The CDR3 consists of 16 residues. CDR1 and CDR2 from the germline V gene are SGHVS and FQNEAQ. V was clipped by 5 bases and J by 4 bases; unmatched bases: 7. CDR3 sequence reads: CASSRQGLARTGELFF. The DNA for the CDR3 is TGTGCCAGCAGCCGCCAGGGACTAGCGCGCACCGGGGAGCTGTTTTTT.

The rearrangement uses TRBV2 and TRBJ1-3, with a weak D call TRBD1 (6 bases). The CDR3 is 18 residues long. CDR1 and CDR2 from the germline V gene are SNHLY and FYNNEI. Trimming left V 8 bases short and J 0 bases short, with 23 bases between. The CDR3 region has the DNA TGTGCCAGCCACCCCAACACGCTCGGACAGAACTCTGGAAACACCATATATTTT. Translating gives CASHPNTLGQNSGNTIYF.

V is TRBV27 and J is TRBJ2-7; tentatively, D is TRBD2 (7 bases). The CDR3 covers 15 residues. V lost 8 bases to trimming and J lost 0 bases, with 17 bases between them. Germline CDR1 is MNHEY and CDR2 is SMNVEV (reference sequence). This CDR3 is CASGGGDWSSYEQYF. CDR3 nucleotides: TGTGCCAGCGGAGGGGGGGACTGGAGCTCCTACGAGCAGTACTTC.

The chain couples TRBV13 to TRBJ2-2; D is possibly TRBD1 (6 bases). There are 14 residues in the CDR3. Trimming pared 2 bases from V and 7 bases from J, leaving 11 bases between. From germline, CDR1 is PRHDT and CDR2 FYEKMQ (reference sequence). The DNA of the CDR3 is TGTGCCAGCAGCTTAACACAGGGAATCGGGGAGCTGTTTTTT. Translation gives CASSLTQGIGELFF.

V is TRBV4-1 and J is TRBJ2-3; TRBD2 might be the D (7 bases). The CDR3 sequence is 16 residues long. Germline assignment: CDR1 MGHRA and CDR2 YSYEKL. Trimming removed 0 bases at V and 5 bases at J, with 15 bases between. The chain's CDR3 is CASSQEGAGTKDTQYF. CDR3 DNA sequence: TGCGCCAGCAGCCAAGAGGGGGCCGGGACTAAAGATACGCAGTATTTT.